Included here is one T cell receptor beta chain sequence, with context. The sample originates from a study of blood T cells in healthy people across ages. A second PCR, run for roughly 6 to 11 cycles, used a sample-barcoded 5' primer plus a J-beta primer mix. TCRdb reprocessed the 5' RACE reads via MiXCR and lists one record per CDR3 protein. The sample records approximately 880,000 distinct CDR3 sequences, roughly 52% being singletons. This clonotype was obtained from a man younger than 45 in good health. The sequenced material came from blood.

The DNA of the CDR3 is TGTGCCAGCAGCCACCGGGACAGGGTATACGATGAGCAGTTCTTC. Translated, it gives CASSHRDRVYDEQFF. The chain is built from TRBV7-2 and TRBJ2-1; 9 bases are shared with TRBD1. This CDR3 has 15 residues. CDR1 and CDR2 (germline): SGHTA, FQGNSA. V lost 5 bases and J lost 8; bases outside the gene matches: 10.